This record covers a single T cell receptor (beta chain). Its cognate antigen has yet to be identified. Base quality data are lacking; no much larger clone is found one base away. The sample originates from a study of T cell clones after liver transplantation (dated by TCRdb to between 2019 and 2020). Notes on the research overall: ITN030ST, the source of the samples, was a randomized trial that attempted immunosuppression withdrawal within 2 years of liver transplantation. As an antigen-independent comparator for the donor-reactive sequences, third party-reactive TCRbeta sequences from pre-transplant MLRs were identified as well. Tolerance was defined as complete immunosuppression withdrawal for at least one year with no rise in liver enzymes beyond twice the upper limit of normal. Blood samples were collected pre-transplant, pre-randomization before withdrawal, and post-randomization after either full withdrawal or failed withdrawal. No induction therapy was given to the subjects, and standard immunosuppression was administered until randomization at 12-24 months post-transplant. Donor-reactive T cell clones were identified using TCRbeta sequencing after a pre-transplant mixed lymphocyte reaction and were then followed in post-transplant blood. Of the eight recipients, a few were HCV-positive, while the remaining recipients had been transplanted for non-autoimmune, non-viral indications. The study cohort included 8 liver transplant recipients, of whom 3 were classified as tolerant and 5 as non-tolerant.

Study-wide conclusions, independent of this receptor: Conclusions were preliminary, limited by small, heterogeneous patient numbers and non-standardized post-transplant time points. After accounting for repertoire turnover, donor-reactive detection was significantly reduced in 7 of 8 subjects for CD4 and 8 of 8 for CD8. Donor-reactive sequences decreased more than third party-reactive sequences, which suggests partial antigen-specific deletion that was not related to withdrawal success. In most of the 8 subjects, regardless of tolerance or HCV status, circulating donor-reactive CD4 TCRbeta sequences dropped significantly post-transplant. Low numbers of available donor cells limited the measurable donor-reactive repertoire in a couple of subjects. Since no allograft tissue specimens were available, donor-reactive T cells may have migrated into the graft instead of being deleted.

Unstimulated PBMCs, after thawing, were stained for CD3, CD4 and CD8 and then FACS-sorted into CD3+CD4+ and CD3+CD8+ populations. Randomization to immunosuppression withdrawal applied to every one of the 8 studied subjects. Genomic DNA was isolated with the Qiagen DNeasy Blood and Tissue Kit. V and J lose 1 base and 4 bases, and a span of 11 bases separates them. The CDR3 holds 13 amino acids from the cysteine to the phenylalanine. Only CDR3 DNA remains: 39 bases, in frame from the first base. Looking up the germline V gene yields CDR1 SQVTM and CDR2 ANQGSEA. Using immunoSEQ, frozen genomic DNA was subjected to high-throughput TCRbeta CDR3 sequencing, a process that included PCR amplification, mapping, bias correction and internal controls. Regarding the original processing steps: Only productive rearrangements were retained, with each unique TCRbeta sequence defined by its CDR3 nucleotide sequence together with its V and J gene. For classification of a sequence as donor-reactive, at least 5-fold expansion in CFSE-low cells relative to unstimulated pre-transplant cells and a frequency of at least 0.01% were required. To ensure at least 90% detection power, minimum frequency thresholds were set for each subject based on that subject's lowest-template unstimulated sample. Jensen-Shannon divergence between the top 1000 TCRbeta sequences post-transplant and pre-transplant was used to measure repertoire turnover. Two-sided Fisher's exact tests were used to test for changes in the detection of donor-reactive sequences. Drawn from immuneACCESS, this table holds only the in-frame rearrangements with V and J called that TCRdb kept. Clones are partly lost; checked studies trace under half to an unresolved V gene and leave the rest unexplained. That table is the source of V, J and clone size, and D and trimming were worked out from the DNA. The sample records 75,000 to 85,000 clones, approximately 87% of which are singletons. The ten largest make up about 2.8% of the sample.

The receptor's source is a human patient who received a liver transplant. After a transplant, some T cells may have been passed on by the graft donor. Recombination connected TRBV29-1 to TRBJ2-7; TRBD2 is a possible D gene, resting on 5 matching bases. The input for sequencing was CD4+ T cells from blood, taken at the 22-month timepoint. The nucleotides are TGCAGCGTTGAAGGAGGGATGCTGTACGAGCAGTACTTC. Its coded protein is CSVEGGMLYEQYF.